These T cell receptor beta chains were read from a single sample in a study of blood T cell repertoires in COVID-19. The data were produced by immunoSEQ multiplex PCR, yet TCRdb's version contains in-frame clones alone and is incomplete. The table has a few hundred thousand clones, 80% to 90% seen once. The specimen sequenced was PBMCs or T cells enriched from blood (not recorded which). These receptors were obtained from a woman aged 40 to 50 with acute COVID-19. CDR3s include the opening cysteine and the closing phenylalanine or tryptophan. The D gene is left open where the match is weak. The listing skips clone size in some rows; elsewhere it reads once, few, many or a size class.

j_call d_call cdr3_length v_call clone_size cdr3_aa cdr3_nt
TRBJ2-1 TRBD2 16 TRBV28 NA CASSLHASGPPNEQFF TGTGCCAGCAGTTTACATGCTAGCGGGCCCCCCAATGAGCAGTTCTTC
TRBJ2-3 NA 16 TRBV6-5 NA CASSYTGVTSTDTQYF TGTGCCAGCAGTTATACAGGCGTCACTAGCACAGATACGCAGTATTTT
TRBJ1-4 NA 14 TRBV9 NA CASSVAGDNEKLFF TGTGCCAGCAGCGTGGCAGGCGATAATGAAAAACTGTTTTTT
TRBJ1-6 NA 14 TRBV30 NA CAWRVGTTDSPLHF TGTGCCTGGAGAGTGGGGACTACGGATTCACCCCTCCACTTT
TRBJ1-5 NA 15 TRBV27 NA CASSYGGPWNQPQHF TGTGCCAGCAGTTATGGGGGCCCTTGGAATCAGCCCCAGCATTTT
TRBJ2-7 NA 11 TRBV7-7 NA CASSNREEQYF TGTGCCAGCAGCAACAGAGAGGAGCAGTACTTC
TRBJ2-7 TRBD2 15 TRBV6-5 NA CASSYSTSGSYEQYF TGTGCCAGCAGTTACTCGACTAGCGGGAGCTACGAGCAGTACTTC
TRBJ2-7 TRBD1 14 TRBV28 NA CASSLIDRGGEQYF TGTGCCAGCAGTTTAATTGACAGGGGAGGCGAGCAGTACTTC
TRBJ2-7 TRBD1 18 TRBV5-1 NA CASSLADTGFRGSYEQYF TGCGCCAGCAGCTTGGCCGATACAGGGTTCAGGGGGTCCTACGAGCAGTACTTC
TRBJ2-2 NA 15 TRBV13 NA CASSLGLANTGELFF TGTGCCAGCAGCTTAGGACTCGCGAACACCGGGGAGCTGTTTTTT
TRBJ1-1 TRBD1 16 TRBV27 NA CASRRQGAFENTEAFF TGTGCCAGCAGGCGACAGGGGGCTTTTGAGAACACTGAAGCTTTCTTT
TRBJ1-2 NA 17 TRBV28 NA CASSGLTSAARGDGYTF TGTGCCAGCAGTGGTCTAACGAGTGCAGCAAGGGGCGATGGCTACACCTTC
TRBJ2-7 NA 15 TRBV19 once CASRPELVGAYEQYF TGTGCCAGTAGACCTGAGTTGGTAGGGGCCTACGAGCAGTACTTC
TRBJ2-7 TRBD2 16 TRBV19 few CASSIKLAGVPYEQYF TGTGCCAGTAGTATAAAACTAGCGGGAGTACCCTACGAGCAGTACTTC
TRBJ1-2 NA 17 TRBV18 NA CASSPPFSDNRYYGYTF TGTGCCAGCTCACCACCTTTTTCGGACAACCGATACTATGGCTACACCTTC
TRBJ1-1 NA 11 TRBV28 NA CASTVNTEAFF TGTGCCAGCACGGTGAACACTGAAGCTTTCTTT
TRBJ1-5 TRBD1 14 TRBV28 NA CASSMGQGGQPQHF TGTGCCAGCAGTATGGGACAGGGAGGTCAGCCCCAGCATTTT